This T cell receptor (beta chain) was sequenced during a study of metastatic and nonmetastatic thyroid tumors. Turning to the study itself: A comparison of repertoires was made across blood and tumor or nodule tissue from malignant and benign thyroid patients.

The CDR3 length is 14 residues. CDR1 SGHKS and CDR2 YYEKEE come from the germline V gene (reference sequence). The V and J ends lost 2 bases and 8 bases respectively, with 13 bases between them. No patient had received any treatment before thyroid surgery. General study findings and limits: TCR beta diversity was reportedly significantly higher in malignant thyroid tumors than benign nodules, in blood and tumor.

TCRdb recomputed clones from the PCR reads via MiXCR. The sample yields 9,600 or so clones, around 9.9% seen once. In its sample, this clone was seen many times. What it binds is unknown. The specimen sequenced was tumor tissue. This chain joins TRBV5-5 and TRBJ1-4, with D unresolved. The receptor was isolated from a female donor with papillary thyroid cancer or a benign thyroid nodule (not recorded which). Some clones in this sample may be carry-over from other donors' samples. CDR3: CASSFPGVGEKLFF. CDR3 nucleotides: TGTGCCAGCAGCTTCCCCGGGGTGGGGGAAAAACTGTTTTTT.